Described below is a single TCR beta chain sequence and its context. Its cognate antigen is unknown. This record belongs to a study of response to subunit inactivated influenza vaccine. Broader study findings: Few additional T cells are recruited per seasonal influenza vaccination, authors suggested.

In germline, CDR1 is MNHEY, CDR2 SVGEGT. V was shortened by 5 bases and J by 0 bases, with 14 bases between the two germline ends. This CDR3 has 15 residues. TCRdb recomputed calls from the RT-PCR reads with MiXCR, one row per CDR3 protein. The sample holds about 800,000 distinct CDR3 sequences, around 20% seen once. The rearrangement joins TRBV6-2 or TRBV6-3 to TRBJ2-7, with no clear D. The receptor comes from a man aged 45-65 years who received an inactivated influenza vaccine. Sequenced material: PBMCs from blood, taken more than 4 days after vaccination. The CDR3 DNA reads as TGTGCCAGCAGTCCGACCATATGGATCTCCTACGAGCAGTACTTC. Its translation: CASSPTIWISYEQYF.